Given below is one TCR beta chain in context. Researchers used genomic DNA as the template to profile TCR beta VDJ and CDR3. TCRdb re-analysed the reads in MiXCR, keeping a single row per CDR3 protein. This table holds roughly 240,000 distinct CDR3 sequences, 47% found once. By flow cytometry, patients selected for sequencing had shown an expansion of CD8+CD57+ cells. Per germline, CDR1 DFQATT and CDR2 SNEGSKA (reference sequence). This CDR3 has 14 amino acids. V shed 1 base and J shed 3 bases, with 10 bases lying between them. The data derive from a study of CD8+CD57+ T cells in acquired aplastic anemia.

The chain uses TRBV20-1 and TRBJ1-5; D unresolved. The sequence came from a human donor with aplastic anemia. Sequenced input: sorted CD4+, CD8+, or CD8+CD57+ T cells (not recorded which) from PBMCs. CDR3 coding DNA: TGCAGTGCTAGAGCGTTGCAGTCCAATCAGCCCCAGCATTTT. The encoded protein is CSARALQSNQPQHF.